This TCR beta chain was sequenced for a study of blood T cells in healthy people across ages. In its sample, this clonotype was seen a few times. The germline V gene encodes CDR1 SGHTA and CDR2 FQGNSA. Trimming removed 8 bases from V and 4 bases from J, with 14 bases in between. This CDR3 has 13 residues. Ranging in age from roughly 6 to 90, the donors were healthy Caucasian individuals from Russia. Combining a sample-barcoded 5' primer with a J-beta primer mix, a second PCR ran for roughly 7 to 12 cycles. TCRdb reprocessed the 5' RACE reads via MiXCR and lists one record per CDR3 protein. The sample yields hundreds of thousands of distinct CDR3 sequences, roughly 50% seen once.

The V call is TRBV7-2, the J call TRBJ2-5; D not resolved. The sequence was collected from a woman aged 60 to 75 in good health. Sequencing was done on a sample of blood. CDR3 residues: CASGPSHGETQYF. The CDR3 DNA sequence: TGTGCCAGCGGACCATCACACGGAGAGACCCAGTACTTC.